This record looks at one TCR beta chain sequence and its context. The antigen is not known. This CDR3 is also generated by other DNA sequences in the sample. Produced via immunoSEQ multiplex PCR; TCRdb's table is partial and in-frame only. The sample has about 120,000 clones, approximately 90% seen once. The data were obtained in a study of T cell responses to AZD1222 COVID-19 vaccine. Points from the study as a whole: Seropositive at baseline were only six AZD1222 recipients. Spike-specific TCR breadth and depth were elevated following two AZD1222 doses. Dominant at 160-218 and 743-854, vaccine-associated CD4 TCRs also spanned spike. The donors showed a predominance of white British ancestry and of females, with possible underestimation of clonal diversity.

Germline V CDR1 and CDR2: SGDLS, YYNGEE. Trimming took 5 bases from V and 5 from J, leaving 19 bases between them. The CDR3 loop spans 15 amino acids. This material consisted of peripheral blood, taken on day 0 of AZD1222 vaccination. The clonotype comes from an adult in good health. The chain employs TRBV9 and TRBJ1-2; D perhaps matches TRBD1 (5 bases). The CDR3: CASRPDSNQGYGYTF. For the CDR3, the DNA is TGTGCCAGCAGGCCTGACAGCAACCAGGGTTATGGCTACACCTTC.